The rows below give T cell receptor beta chains drawn from one sample of a study of blood T cell repertoires in COVID-19. Method: immunoSEQ multiplex PCR; TCRdb's copy keeps in-frame clones and lacks some. The sample records around 24,000 clones, around 80% being singletons. Material for sequencing was peripheral blood. The source of these receptors is a woman aged 80 or older with acute or convalescent COVID-19. The CDR3 runs from the conserved cysteine through the conserved F or W. The order of the fields is D gene, J gene, CDR3 length, clone size, V gene, CDR3 protein, CDR3 DNA. D genes are given only for firm matches. Rows give clone size only sometimes, using once, few, many, or a class for an expanded clone.

NA,TRBJ2-1,19,NA,TRBV6-2/TRBV6-3,CASSYRPLRLADDRGEQFF,TGTGCCAGCAGTTATAGGCCCCTTAGACTAGCGGATGACAGGGGTGAGCAGTTCTTC
TRBD2,TRBJ2-1,16,NA,TRBV4-1,CASSQEQLAGEGEQFF,TGCGCCAGCAGCCAAGAACAACTAGCGGGAGAAGGTGAGCAGTTCTTC
TRBD1,TRBJ1-2,16,few,TRBV19,CASAQGAYSLGYGYTF,TGTGCCAGTGCGCAGGGGGCCTACAGTTTAGGCTATGGCTACACCTTC
NA,TRBJ1-4,15,medium-sized,TRBV2,CASSPWSGVNEKLFF,TGTGCCAGCAGTCCCTGGTCAGGGGTTAATGAAAAACTGTTTTTT
NA,TRBJ1-1,14,NA,TRBV18,CASSLDRMNTEAFF,TGTGCCAGCTCACTAGACAGGATGAACACTGAAGCTTTCTTT
NA,TRBJ1-1,16,NA,TRBV6-1,CASSEAVTMPYTEAFF,TGTGCCAGCAGTGAAGCGGTGACTATGCCTTACACTGAAGCTTTCTTT
NA,TRBJ2-3,14,once,TRBV6-6,CATRGGVSTDTQYF,TGTGCCACTAGGGGGGGGGTGAGCACAGATACGCAGTATTTT
NA,TRBJ2-3,18,NA,TRBV7-9,CASSSPTSGWMITDTQYF,TGTGCCAGCAGCTCCCCCACGTCGGGGTGGATGATCACAGATACGCAGTATTTT
NA,TRBJ2-3,15,NA,TRBV10-3,CAISLDRGKTDTQYF,TGTGCCATCAGCCTGGACAGAGGAAAAACAGATACGCAGTATTTT
TRBD1,TRBJ1-5,16,NA,TRBV18,CASSPIPGQKGQPQHF,TGTGCCAGCTCACCCATTCCGGGACAGAAGGGGCAGCCCCAGCATTTT
TRBD2,TRBJ2-4,13,NA,TRBV29-1,CSVRVGTSGRLAF,TGCAGCGTTCGCGTGGGGACTAGCGGGAGGTTGGCGTTC
TRBD1,TRBJ2-1,16,NA,TRBV6-6,CASTPSGTGGKNEQFF,TGTGCCAGCACCCCATCCGGGACAGGGGGAAAAAATGAGCAGTTCTTC
NA,TRBJ2-3,17,NA,TRBV21-1,CASSIGLAEINTDTQYF,TGTGCCAGCAGCATTGGACTAGCGGAAATCAACACAGATACGCAGTATTTT
NA,TRBJ1-2,13,NA,TRBV5-4,CASTVVGRGGYTF,TGTGCCAGCACCGTAGTTGGTCGGGGGGGCTACACCTTC
NA,TRBJ1-5,13,NA,TRBV29-1,CSVEGSEGQPQHF,TGCAGCGTTGAGGGAAGCGAGGGTCAGCCCCAGCATTTT
TRBD1,TRBJ1-5,18,once,TRBV11-2,CASSPFCRDSRTNQPQHF,TGTGCCAGCAGCCCATTCTGCCGGGACAGCAGGACCAATCAGCCCCAGCATTTT
NA,TRBJ1-4,14,NA,TRBV19,CASSSGVTNEKLFF,TGTGCCAGTAGTAGCGGGGTTACTAATGAAAAACTGTTTTTT
NA,TRBJ2-7,14,NA,TRBV11-2,CASSPFADNYEQYF,TGTGCCAGCAGCCCCTTTGCGGACAACTACGAGCAGTACTTC
TRBD1,TRBJ2-2,14,NA,TRBV6-5,CASRDTGGTGELFF,TGTGCCAGCAGAGATACAGGGGGCACCGGGGAGCTGTTTTTT
NA,TRBJ1-4,15,few,TRBV7-6,CASSLARGGAEKLFF,TGTGCCAGCAGCTTAGCCCGAGGGGGTGCTGAAAAACTGTTTTTT
NA,TRBJ1-1,13,NA,TRBV27,CASSLQGNTEAFF,TGTGCCAGCAGCCTACAGGGAAACACTGAAGCTTTCTTT
TRBD2,TRBJ2-7,19,NA,TRBV14,CASSQAGTSGRAPLREQYF,TGTGCCAGCAGCCAAGCCGGGACTAGCGGGAGAGCCCCACTTCGCGAGCAGTACTTC
NA,TRBJ2-2,14,NA,TRBV9,CASSVGGKAGELFF,TGTGCCAGCAGCGTAGGCGGTAAGGCCGGGGAGCTGTTTTTT
NA,TRBJ2-2,16,NA,TRBV9,CASSVLGHSNTGELFF,TGTGCCAGCAGCGTATTGGGACATTCGAACACCGGGGAGCTGTTTTTT
NA,TRBJ2-7,15,NA,TRBV19,CASSIGPGPNYEQYF,TGTGCCAGTAGTATAGGCCCAGGGCCTAACTACGAGCAGTACTTC
NA,TRBJ1-3,16,NA,TRBV9,CASSEDSSFSGNTIYF,TGTGCCAGCAGCGAGGACAGTTCTTTCTCTGGAAACACCATATATTTT
NA,TRBJ2-1,14,NA,TRBV6-5,CASSPLTSGNEQFF,TGTGCCAGCAGTCCCTTGACTAGTGGTAATGAGCAGTTCTTC